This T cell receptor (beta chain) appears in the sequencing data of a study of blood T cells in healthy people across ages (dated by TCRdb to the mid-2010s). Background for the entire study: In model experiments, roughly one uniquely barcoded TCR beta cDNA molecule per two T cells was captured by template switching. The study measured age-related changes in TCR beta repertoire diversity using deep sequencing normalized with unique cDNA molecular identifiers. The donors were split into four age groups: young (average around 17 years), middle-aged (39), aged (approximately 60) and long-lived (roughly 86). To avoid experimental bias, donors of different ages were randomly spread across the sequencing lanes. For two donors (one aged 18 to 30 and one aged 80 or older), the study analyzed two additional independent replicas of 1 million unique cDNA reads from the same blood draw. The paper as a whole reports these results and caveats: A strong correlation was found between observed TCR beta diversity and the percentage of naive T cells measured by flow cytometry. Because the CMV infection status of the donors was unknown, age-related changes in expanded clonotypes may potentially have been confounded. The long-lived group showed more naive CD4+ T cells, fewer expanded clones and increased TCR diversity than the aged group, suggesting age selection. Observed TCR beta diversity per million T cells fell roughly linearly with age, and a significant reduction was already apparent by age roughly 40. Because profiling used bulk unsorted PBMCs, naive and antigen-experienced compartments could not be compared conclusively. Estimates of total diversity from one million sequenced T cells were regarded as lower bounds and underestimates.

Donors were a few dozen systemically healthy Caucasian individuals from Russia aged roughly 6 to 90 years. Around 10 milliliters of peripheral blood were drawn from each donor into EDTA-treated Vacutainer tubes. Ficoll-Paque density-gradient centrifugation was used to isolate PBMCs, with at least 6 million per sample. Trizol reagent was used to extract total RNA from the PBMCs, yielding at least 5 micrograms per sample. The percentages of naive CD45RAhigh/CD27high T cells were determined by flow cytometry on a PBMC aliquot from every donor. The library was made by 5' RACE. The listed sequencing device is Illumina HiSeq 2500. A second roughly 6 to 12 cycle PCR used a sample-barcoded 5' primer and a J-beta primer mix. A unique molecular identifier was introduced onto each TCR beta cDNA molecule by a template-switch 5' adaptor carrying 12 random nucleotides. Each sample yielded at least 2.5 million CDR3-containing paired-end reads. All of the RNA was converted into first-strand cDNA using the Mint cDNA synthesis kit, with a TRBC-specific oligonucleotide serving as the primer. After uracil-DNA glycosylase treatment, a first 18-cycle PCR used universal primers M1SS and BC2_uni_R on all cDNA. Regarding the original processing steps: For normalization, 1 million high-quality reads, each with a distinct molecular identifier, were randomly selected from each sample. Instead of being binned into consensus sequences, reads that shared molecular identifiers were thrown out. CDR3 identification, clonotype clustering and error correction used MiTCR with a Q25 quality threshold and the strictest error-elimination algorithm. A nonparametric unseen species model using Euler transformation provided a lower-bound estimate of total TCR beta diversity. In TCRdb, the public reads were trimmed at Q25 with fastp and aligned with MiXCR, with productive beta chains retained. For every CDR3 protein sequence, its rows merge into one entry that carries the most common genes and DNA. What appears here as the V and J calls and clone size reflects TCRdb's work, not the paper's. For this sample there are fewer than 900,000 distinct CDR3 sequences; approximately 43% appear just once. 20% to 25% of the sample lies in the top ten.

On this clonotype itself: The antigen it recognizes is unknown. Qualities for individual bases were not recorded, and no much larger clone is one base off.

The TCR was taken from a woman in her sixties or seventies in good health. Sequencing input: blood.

The CDR3 loop reads CASSASSGAYEQYF. The DNA sequence is given as TGTGCCAGCAGTGCCTCTAGCGGGGCCTACGAGCAGTACTTC. Recombination joined TRBV25-1 with TRBJ2-7; 9 nucleotides in the junction match TRBD2. According to the germline V gene, CDR1 reads MGHDK and CDR2 reads SYGVNS. The germline V and J ends show losses of 4 bases and 2 bases respectively, and no gene match explains 3 bases of the junction. The CDR3, from cysteine to phenylalanine, totals 14 residues. The retained sequence is limited to the CDR3, 42 bases, with the frame set at the first base.